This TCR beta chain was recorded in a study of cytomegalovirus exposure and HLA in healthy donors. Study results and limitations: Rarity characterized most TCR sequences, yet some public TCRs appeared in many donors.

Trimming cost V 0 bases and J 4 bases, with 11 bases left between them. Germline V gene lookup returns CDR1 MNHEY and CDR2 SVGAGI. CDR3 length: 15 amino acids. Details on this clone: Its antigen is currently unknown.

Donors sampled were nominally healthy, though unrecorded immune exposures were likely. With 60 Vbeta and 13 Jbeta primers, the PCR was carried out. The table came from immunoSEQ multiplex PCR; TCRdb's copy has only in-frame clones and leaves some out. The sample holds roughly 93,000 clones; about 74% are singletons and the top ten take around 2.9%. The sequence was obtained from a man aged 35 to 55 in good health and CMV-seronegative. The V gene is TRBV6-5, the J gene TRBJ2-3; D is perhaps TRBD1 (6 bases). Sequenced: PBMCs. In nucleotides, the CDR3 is TGTGCCAGCAGTTACTCCGGGCAGGGGTCAGATACGCAGTATTTT. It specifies CASSYSGQGSDTQYF.